The sequence of this TCR beta chain was determined in a study of Ad26.COV2.S vaccination and SARS-CoV-2 variants (dated by TCRdb to the early 2020s). Describing the broader study: Vaccine-arm donors came from COV1001, a multicentre, randomized, double-blind, placebo-controlled phase I-IIa trial of Ad26.COV2.S in healthy adults. Sequencing of the TCRbeta repertoire served to evaluate the specificity and breadth of SARS-CoV-2-reactive T cell receptors following Ad26.COV2.S vaccination. A total of roughly 32 samples were included in the TCR-sequenced set, comprising roughly 19 Ad26.COV2.S vaccine recipients, 5 placebo recipients and 8 SARS-CoV-2 convalescent individuals. Participants in the trial were split at random into five groups of five each, receiving low-dose or high-dose Ad26.COV2.S once or twice, or else placebo on both occasions. Ad26.COV2.S was administered intramuscularly at 5 x 10^10 or 1 x 10^11 viral particles, either as a single shot or as two shots given 56 days apart. Investigators remained blinded to trial group allocation during experiments and outcome assessment.

The immunoSEQ Assay was the method used to sequence TCRbeta CDR3 regions. After extraction, genomic DNA underwent amplification by bias-controlled multiplex PCR, followed by high-throughput sequencing. In the authors' own workflow: To quantify the absolute abundance of every unique TCRbeta CDR3 region, sequences were collapsed and filtered. T cell fraction was estimated by normalizing TCRbeta template counts to usable DNA, with usable DNA measured through amplification of reference genes found in all nucleated cells. Repertoire TCRs were annotated as SARS-CoV-2-specific by exact matching of V gene, CDR3 amino acid sequence and J gene to a known reactive TCR set. The reference SARS-CoV-2 TCR set came from MIRA and was filtered for enrichment in COVID-19-positive ImmuneCODE repertoires, removing public or cross-reactive TCRs. Using the MIRA antigens, annotated TCRs were further analysed by specific ORF or by position within an ORF. Breadth was defined as annotated unique rearrangements over total unique productive rearrangements; depth was the summed frequency of those rearrangements. TCR breadth was compared between groups using two-sided Wilcoxon rank-sum tests. What TCRdb holds here is the immuneACCESS table cut down to in-frame rearrangements. Part of the clones is not present; checked against another copy, under half of the missing clones reflect an unresolved V gene, and the others are unexplained. V, J and clone size derive from that table, while D and trimming were established from the DNA sequence. The sample table shows hundreds of thousands of clones, and approximately 86% are seen once. The ten largest clones capture about 10% of the sample.

The treatment or condition label, read with the paper, signifies: over 15 received Ad26.COV2.S at low or high dose, single or two shots; roughly five received placebo; per-sample allocation not given. Repertoires of vaccine and placebo recipients were sequenced from samples taken on day 63 after the first injection. Cohort 1b enrolled about two dozen adults aged 18-55 years at a single site in Boston, USA, between 29 July and 7 August 2020. Ad26.COV2.S consisted of a replication-incompetent adenovirus type 26 vector by which a prefusion-stabilized SARS-CoV-2 spike protein from the original Wuhan strain was expressed. Comments on this clone: Its binding antigen is unknown. Per-nucleotide qualities are absent, and no much larger clonotype sits a single base away.

Per the germline V gene (reference sequence), LGHDT is the CDR1 and YNNKEL is the CDR2. Including cysteine and phenylalanine, the CDR3 has 13 amino acids. Only the CDR3 DNA stays, 39 bases, in frame from base 1. The germline ends are 10 bases apart after V is trimmed by 5 bases and J by 3 bases. What the work shows at the level of the full study, not this receptor alone: The authors noted that the TCR breadth and depth analyses may have underestimated total T cell responses. The study was not powered to compare responses between vaccine doses or regimens. Higher spike-specific TCR breadth was observed in Ad26.COV2.S recipients than in placebo recipients (P = 0.0014). After vaccination, spike-specific CD8+ and CD4+ T cell responses were reported to show substantial breadth. Comparable non-spike TCR breadth was observed between vaccine and placebo recipients, consistent with only spike being contained in the vaccine.

Material: peripheral blood, obtained in a trial of Ad26.COV2.S vaccine versus placebo. The TCR comes from a person between 18 and 60 years old who received the Ad26.COV2.S COVID-19 vaccine or a placebo. In this chain, TRBV3-1 (or the pseudogene TRBV3-2) is recombined with TRBJ1-1; there is no confident call for the D gene. The CDR3 protein sequence reads: CASSVSRDTEAFF. The DNA sequence is as follows: TGTGCCAGCAGCGTCTCTAGAGACACTGAAGCTTTCTTT.